This TCR beta chain was profiled in a study of cytomegalovirus exposure and HLA in healthy donors. Broader study findings: The CMV antigen specificity of three CMV-associated chains was confirmed through in vitro analysis. Association of a missense DCLRE1C variant with TCR beta V- and J-gene trimming was reported in a later analysis. Donors belonging to an Asian-associated ancestry cluster reportedly showed fewer N-insertions in productive TCRs than the roughly 700-donor mean, according to what a later analysis found. A prior analysis recorded that most TCR beta V segments were productive about 87% or about 30% of the time.

A note on this clone: Its matching antigen is unknown.

Both 60 Vbeta primers and 13 Jbeta primers went into the PCR. Libraries were prepared by immunoSEQ multiplex PCR; TCRdb keeps only in-frame clonotypes and omits some of them. This table has about 190,000 clones, around 86% appearing once. Germline lookup yields CDR1 SGHDN and CDR2 FVKESK. Trimming took off 1 base at V and 2 bases at J, with 15 bases between the two ends. CDR3 length equals 16 residues. The source is a man between 50 and 59 years old in good health and CMV-seronegative. The V gene is TRBV14, the J gene TRBJ2-7; no reliable D call. The sample consisted of PBMCs. Here the CDR3 DNA reads TGTGCCAGCAGCCAAGTGTACAGAACCCAACCCTACGAGCAGTACTTC. This translates into CASSQVYRTQPYEQYF.